The 25 T cell receptor beta chains below were found in one sample sequenced in a study of CD8+ T cells in alopecia areata. Indicated treatment: oral pan-JAK inhibitor, 5-10 mg twice daily. Extraction of RNA preceded its reverse transcription into cDNA, which served as the sequencing template. TCRdb keeps only in-frame clones here, not all; method: immunoSEQ multiplex PCR. The top ten hold roughly 15% of the sample, which has about 140,000 clones, nearly 55% seen once. The sequencing used CD8+ T cells sorted from blood, collected at week 4, from a patient treated with tofacitinib. The source is a human donor with alopecia areata.

This chain joins TRBV6-5 and TRBJ2-3, with D possibly TRBD2 on 6 matching bases. V lost 10 bases to trimming and J lost 6 bases, with 11 bases between them. Germline CDR1 is MNHEY and CDR2 is SVGAGI. This CDR3 spans 11 amino acids. The CDR3 sequence: CATRGYDTQYF. For the CDR3, the DNA is TGTGCCACCCGGGGGTATGATACGCAGTATTTT.

The rearrangement uses TRBV5-1 and TRBJ2-7, with TRBD1 matching 8 bases. The CDR3 length is 16 residues. The germline gives CDR1 SGHRS, CDR2 YFSETQ. Germline trimming cut 0 bases from V and 4 bases from J; bases unmatched to any gene: 9. CDR3 residues: CASSLAETGVLYEQYF. CDR3 nucleotides: TGCGCCAGCAGCTTGGCCGAGACAGGGGTACTTTACGAGCAGTACTTC. The entire variable domain, with the rest obtained from reference TRBV5-1 and TRBJ2-7, is as follows: KAGVTQTPRYLIKTRGQQVTLSCSPISGHRSVSWYQQTPGQGLQFLFEYFSETQRNKGNFPGRFSGRQFSNSRSEMNVSTLELGDSALYLCASSLAETGVLYEQYFGPGTRLTVT.

The table lists this clone with a count of one. The V and J genes are TRBV4-1 and TRBJ2-5; D is possibly TRBD1 or TRBD2 (5 bases each). V dropped 1 base and J dropped 0 bases, with 12 bases sitting between them. Germline lookup yields CDR1 MGHRA and CDR2 YSYEKL. This CDR3 has 16 residues. CDR3 coding DNA: TGCGCCAGCAGCCAAGCCTCCGGGACGGACCAAGAGACCCAGTACTTC. This gives the protein CASSQASGTDQETQYF.

The chain combines TRBV6-5 with TRBJ2-1; TRBD1 matches at 10 bases. The CDR3 has 14 amino acids. The junction had 5 bases not matched to a gene; V was cut back by 4 bases and J by 8 bases. Germline CDR1 and CDR2: MNHEY and SVGAGI. CDR3 coding DNA: TGTGCCAGCAGTTCGGACAGGGGGTTAGATGAGCAGTTCTTC. Protein sequence: CASSSDRGLDEQFF.

This clone was seen only a few times. This chain uses TRBV29-1 with TRBJ1-1; possible D gene TRBD1, 5 bases. The CDR3 runs 14 residues. V lost 4 bases, J lost 0 bases, and 12 bases lay in between. Germline loops: CDR1 SQVTM, CDR2 ANQGSEA. CDR3 bases: TGCAGCGTTGTCGTTCAGGGTATGAACACTGAAGCTTTCTTT. It is translated as CSVVVQGMNTEAFF.

This clone came up a few times. The V and J genes are TRBV29-1 and TRBJ1-2; D is perhaps TRBD1 (6 bases). Germline CDR1 and CDR2: SQVTM and ANQGSEA. V lost 7 bases, J lost 2 bases, and 11 bases lay in between. This CDR3 has 12 amino acids. The CDR3 DNA is TGCAGCGCAAATCAGGGGAACTATGGCTACACCTTC. Protein: CSANQGNYGYTF.

Here the CDR3 DNA reads TGTGCCAGCAGTGGACACCGGTGGGGATTAGAGACCCAGTACTTC. Translation: CASSGHRWGLETQYF. This chain joins TRBV6-1 and TRBJ2-5; D is unresolved. Trimming pared 4 bases from V and 4 bases from J, leaving 16 bases between. Germline V gives CDR1 MNHNS, CDR2 SASEGT. The CDR3 has 15 residues.

This clone was observed a handful of times. Distinct nucleotide sequences in the sample also encode this CDR3. The V and J genes are TRBV29-1 and TRBJ2-7; no firm D call. The CDR3 is 12 amino acids. The V end was cut by 0 bases, the J end by 1 base, with 4 bases between. Germline CDR1 reads SQVTM; CDR2 reads ANQGSEA. The CDR3 protein is CSVEEGSYEQYF. The CDR3 DNA follows: TGCAGCGTTGAAGAAGGATCCTACGAGCAGTACTTC.

This clone has only a few counts. This sequence joins TRBV7-9 and TRBJ1-1; weak D call: TRBD1 (5 bases). The CDR3 spans 14 residues. V was clipped by 0 bases and J by 6 bases, with 11 bases between them. Germline loops: CDR1 SEHNR, CDR2 FQNEAQ (reference sequence). Here the CDR3 DNA reads TGTGCCAGCAGCTTAGCGTCGGAGGGACCTGAAGCTTTCTTT. As protein: CASSLASEGPEAFF.

The chain uses TRBV12-5 and TRBJ2-1; TRBD1 might be the D (5 bases). The CDR3 covers 15 residues. The V end was cut by 0 bases, the J end by 7 bases, with 13 bases between. Germline V CDR1 and CDR2: LGHNT, FRNRAP. The CDR3 DNA follows: TGTGCTAGTGGTTTGGTAGGCAGGGTGGTGAATGAGCAGTTCTTC. It translates to CASGLVGRVVNEQFF.

This sequence joins TRBV12-5 and TRBJ1-6; D ambiguous. Trimming left V 5 bases short and J 0 bases short, with 11 bases between. From germline, CDR1 is LGHNT and CDR2 FRNRAP. The CDR3 contains 16 residues. Written as DNA, the CDR3 is TGTGCTAGTGGTCACACCGTCAGCTCCTATAATTCACCCCTCCACTTT. Its protein is CASGHTVSSYNSPLHF.

The genes are TRBV6-5 and TRBJ2-7; D ambiguous. The CDR3 totals 11 residues. V dropped 2 bases and J dropped 5 bases, with 4 bases sitting between them. Germline V lookup: CDR1 MNHEY, CDR2 SVGAGI. The CDR3 region is CASSYANEQYF. The CDR3 DNA follows: TGTGCCAGCAGTTACGCGAACGAGCAGTACTTC.

The V call is TRBV10-3, the J call TRBJ2-3; D tentatively reads TRBD1 or TRBD2 (6 bases each). Germline V CDR1 and CDR2: ENHRY, SYGVKD. V lost 0 bases and J 2 bases, leaving 12 bases between the germline ends. CDR3 length: 16 amino acids. The CDR3 here is CAISESRGAITDTQYF. As DNA, the CDR3 is TGTGCCATCAGTGAGTCGAGGGGGGCCATCACAGATACGCAGTATTTT.

This rearrangement joins TRBV13 to TRBJ2-2; the D gene could be TRBD1 or TRBD2 (5 bases each). The germline CDR1 and CDR2 sequences are PRHDT and FYEKMQ (reference sequence). The CDR3 has 14 amino acids. Trimming took 5 bases from V and 4 from J, leaving 11 bases between them. The CDR3 nucleotides are TGTGCCAGCAGCCCAAGAGGGACCACCGGGGAGCTGTTTTTT. This gives the protein CASSPRGTTGELFF.

The chain joins TRBV13 to TRBJ2-5; no clear D gene. The germline V gene has CDR1 PRHDT and CDR2 FYEKMQ (reference sequence). Trimming removed 7 bases at V and 2 bases at J, with 11 bases between. This CDR3 has 13 amino acids. The CDR3 protein is CASTSRLQETQYF. The CDR3 bases are TGTGCCAGCACCAGCCGGCTTCAAGAGACCCAGTACTTC. Complete variable domain (other parts from reference TRBV13 and TRBJ2-5): AAGVIQSPRHLIKEKRETATLKCYPIPRHDTVYWYQQGPGQDPQFLISFYEKMQSDKGSIPDRFSAQQFSDYHSELNMSSLELGDSALYFCASTSRLQETQYFGPGTRLLVL.

This clone has just a few counts. The rearrangement joins TRBV5-5 to TRBJ2-1; tentatively, D is TRBD1 (5 bases). CDR3 length: 15 amino acids. V was trimmed by 2 bases and J by 7 bases, leaving 16 bases between them. Looked up from germline, CDR1 is SGHKS and CDR2 is YYEKEE (reference sequence). CDR3 loop: CASSLDVVGRNEQFF. DNA for the CDR3: TGTGCCAGCAGCTTAGATGTTGTGGGGCGTAATGAGCAGTTCTTC.

This rearrangement joins TRBV14 to TRBJ2-7; 7 bases are a match to TRBD1. Germline CDR1 is SGHDN and CDR2 is FVKESK. V dropped 2 bases and J dropped 3; count of bases not matched to a gene: 4. The CDR3 is made up of 14 amino acids. The DNA of the CDR3 is TGTGCCAGCAGCCAATATACAGGGGACTACGAGCAGTACTTC. Protein product: CASSQYTGDYEQYF.

In its sample, this clone was seen once. This chain joins TRBV7-9 and TRBJ2-2, with TRBD1 identical over 7 bases. The CDR3 sequence is 16 residues long. With V trimmed by 3 bases and J by 0 bases, 4 bases remained unmatched. In germline, CDR1 is SEHNR, CDR2 FQNEAQ (reference sequence). The CDR3 region is CASSFRTGANTGELFF. CDR3 bases: TGTGCCAGCAGCTTCCGGACAGGCGCGAACACCGGGGAGCTGTTTTTT.

The chain couples TRBV30 to TRBJ2-7; 9 nucleotides agree with TRBD1. The CDR3 length is 12 residues. Trimming removed 5 bases from V and 5 bases from J; junction bases left unmatched: 4. CDR1 and CDR2 (germline): GTSNPN, SVGIG (reference sequence). CDR3 nucleotides: TGTGCCTGGGACTGGACAGGGGACGAGCAGTACTTC. Protein product: CAWDWTGDEQYF.

The chain couples TRBV2 to TRBJ2-7; no clear D gene. The CDR3 spans 14 residues. The V end lost 0 bases, the J end lost 2 bases, and 8 bases lay between the germline ends. CDR1 and CDR2 from the germline V gene are SNHLY and FYNNEI. The CDR3, as DNA: TGTGCCAGCAGTGAAGCTTGGTCCCCCTACGAGCAGTACTTC. This codes for CASSEAWSPYEQYF.

This clone was counted between two and nine times. The chain combines TRBV5-1 with TRBJ2-7, with unresolved D. Trimming pared 2 bases from V and 2 bases from J, leaving 8 bases between. The CDR3 totals 13 residues. CDR1 is SGHRS, CDR2 YFSETQ, per germline. The CDR3: CASSLGRTYEQYF. The CDR3 DNA follows: TGCGCCAGCAGCTTAGGCAGAACCTACGAGCAGTACTTC. Complete variable domain (other parts from reference TRBV5-1 and TRBJ2-7): KAGVTQTPRYLIKTRGQQVTLSCSPISGHRSVSWYQQTPGQGLQFLFEYFSETQRNKGNFPGRFSGRQFSNSRSEMNVSTLELGDSALYLCASSLGRTYEQYFGPGTRLTVT.

CDR3 DNA sequence: TGCAGCGTTGTCTTGGAGTGGACTGACACCATATATTTT. Translating it yields CSVVLEWTDTIYF. The chain couples TRBV29-1 to TRBJ1-3; the D is unclear. Trimming cost V 4 bases and J 8 bases, with 15 bases left between them. The CDR3 is 13 amino acids. CDR1 and CDR2 (germline): SQVTM, ANQGSEA.

This clone was observed many times. V is TRBV7-9 and J is TRBJ1-1, with D perhaps matching TRBD1 (5 bases). The CDR3 spans 16 residues. Germline assignment: CDR1 SEHNR and CDR2 FQNEAQ (reference sequence). V dropped 5 bases and J dropped 1 base, with 17 bases sitting between them. The CDR3 is CASSNRGRDGNTEAFF. As DNA, the CDR3 is TGTGCCAGCAGCAACCGGGGCCGGGACGGGAACACTGAAGCTTTCTTT.

The chain carries TRBV27 and TRBJ2-1, with 7 bases matching TRBD1. Germline assignment: CDR1 MNHEY and CDR2 SMNVEV (reference sequence). This CDR3 has 17 residues. The trim removed 6 bases at V and 0 bases at J, leaving 11 bases unmatched. The CDR3 bases are TGTGCCAGCAGAAGGACAGGTTTTGGGAGCTCCTACAATGAGCAGTTCTTC. This codes for CASRRTGFGSSYNEQFF.

This clone was observed a few times. The chain couples TRBV4-1 to TRBJ2-1; D gene uncertain. CDR3 length: 13 residues. The germline gives CDR1 MGHRA, CDR2 YSYEKL. Trimming took off 1 base at V and 2 bases at J, with 3 bases between the two ends. In DNA form, the CDR3 reads TGCGCCAGCAGCCAAGGGCCCTACAATGAGCAGTTCTTC. It translates to CASSQGPYNEQFF.